The 17 T cell receptor beta chains in this list originate from one sample, sequenced in a study of OX40 agonist ivuxolimab in advanced cancers. This table comes from immunoSEQ multiplex PCR, and its TCRdb copy is limited to in-frame clones, with some not included. The sample yields 25,000 to 35,000 clones, approximately 81% seen once. Sample: CD4+ or CD8+ T cells sorted from blood, taken in a trial of the OX40 agonist ivuxolimab. Receptors originate from an adult with an advanced solid tumor such as melanoma, head and neck, liver or kidney cancer.

J is TRBJ2-3 and V is TRBV7-8; tentatively, D is TRBD1 or TRBD2 (5 bases each). Germline CDR1 and CDR2: SGHVS and FQNEAQ. CDR3 length: 16 amino acids. Between the trimmed V and J ends, which lost 5 bases and 5 bases, there was a span of 20 bases. The chain's CDR3 is CASSGDGGRTLDTQYF. CDR3 sequence (DNA): TGTGCCAGCAGCGGAGATGGGGGTCGCACACTAGATACGCAGTATTTT.

This clone was counted a single time. The CDR3 loop is CATSRSRENPYEQYF. DNA of the CDR3: TGTGCCACCAGCAGATCCCGCGAAAATCCCTACGAGCAGTACTTC. The rearrangement links TRBV15 to TRBJ2-7; D is undetermined. Trimming shortened V by 2 bases and J by 2 bases, and 13 bases separated the two germline ends. CDR3 length: 15 residues. Germline V gives CDR1 LNHNV, CDR2 YYDKDF (reference sequence). The full variable domain, its missing parts supplied by reference TRBV15 and TRBJ2-7, is DAMVIQNPRYQVTQFGKPVTLSCSQTLNHNVMYWYQQKSSQAPKLLFHYYDKDFNNEADTPDNFQSRRPNTSFCFLDIRSPGLGDTAMYLCATSRSRENPYEQYFGPGTRLTVT.

The chain employs TRBV11-3 and TRBJ2-7, with unresolved D. The CDR3 sequence is 15 residues long. The V gene lost 3 bases and the J gene lost 3 bases, with 15 bases spanning the gap. The germline CDR1 and CDR2 sequences are SGHNT and YENEEA. In DNA form, the CDR3 reads TGTGCCAGCAGCTTGATACCTAACGGGCTCTACGAGCAGTACTTC. Its translation is CASSLIPNGLYEQYF. Together with reference TRBV11-3 and TRBJ2-7, the CDR3 gives the full variable domain: EAGVVQSPRYKIIEKKQPVAFWCNPISGHNTLYWYLQNLGQGPELLIRYENEEAVDDSQLPKDRFSAERLKGVDSTLKIQPAELGDSAVYLCASSLIPNGLYEQYFGPGTRLTVT.

This chain connects TRBV7-9 to TRBJ2-5; perhaps TRBD2 as D (6 bases). The CDR3 is 13 amino acids. CDR1 and CDR2 from the germline V gene are SEHNR and FQNEAQ (reference sequence). V was clipped by 7 bases and J by 5 bases, with 14 bases between them. CDR3 protein: CASTQERVETQYF. The CDR3 DNA sequence: TGTGCCAGCACCCAGGAGCGGGTCGAGACCCAGTACTTC. Supplemented by reference TRBV7-9 and TRBJ2-5, the full variable domain reads DTGVSQNPRHKITKRGQNVTFRCDPISEHNRLYWYRQTLGQGPEFLTYFQNEAQLEKSRLLSDRFSAERPKGSFSTLEIQRTEQGDSAMYLCASTQERVETQYFGPGTRLLVL.

V is TRBV10-3 and J is TRBJ2-2, with 11 nucleotides matching TRBD2. CDR3 length: 17 residues. J was trimmed by 4 bases and V by 2 bases; bases with no gene match: 6. Per germline, CDR1 ENHRY and CDR2 SYGVKD. The CDR3 nucleotides read TGTGCCATCAGTGAGATCGGGACTAGCGGTACCACCGGGGAGCTGTTTTTT. Translated, it gives CAISEIGTSGTTGELFF.

The chain joins TRBV7-2 to TRBJ2-3; TRBD2 is a possible D gene (5 bases). Deletions cut 1 base from V and 7 bases from J, with 18 bases between. The CDR3 is 16 amino acids. Germline V gives CDR1 SGHTA, CDR2 FQGNSA. For the CDR3, the DNA is TGTGCCAGCAGCTTAGACTCGGACTTTCCAAAAAATACGCAGTATTTT. It translates to CASSLDSDFPKNTQYF.

This CDR3 reads CASSFGLNTGELFF. The CDR3 DNA follows: TGTGCCAGCAGCTTCGGACTGAACACCGGGGAGCTGTTTTTT. The chain carries TRBV5-5 and TRBJ2-2; a possible D gene is TRBD2 (5 bases). Germline CDR1 SGHKS, CDR2 YYEKEE (reference sequence). The V end was cut by 2 bases, the J end by 1 base, with 6 bases between. There are 14 residues in the CDR3.

This sequence joins TRBV28 and TRBJ2-1, with 10 positions matching TRBD2. V was pared by 10 bases and J by 4 bases, with 10 bases of the junction left unmatched. This CDR3 contains 15 residues. From germline, CDR1 is MDHEN and CDR2 SYDVKM. The DNA for the CDR3 is TGTGCCACCCTGACAGCTAGCGGGAGATACAATGAGCAGTTCTTC. This gives the protein CATLTASGRYNEQFF.

The V and J genes are TRBV10-3 and TRBJ2-7, with 7 nucleotides matching TRBD2. Germline CDR1 reads ENHRY; CDR2 reads SYGVKD. The length of the CDR3 is 15 residues. V shed 3 bases and J 2 bases; nucleotides not matched to a gene: 7. The CDR3 sequence is CAISEARSGAYEQYF. For the CDR3, the DNA is TGTGCCATCAGTGAAGCCCGGAGCGGGGCCTACGAGCAGTACTTC.

This chain uses TRBV19 with TRBJ1-5; D is unresolved. CDR1 and CDR2 (germline): LNHDA, SQIVND (reference sequence). V lost 6 bases and J 7 bases, leaving 19 bases between the germline ends. This CDR3 region has 15 residues. CDR3 residues: CASRPGGGLWQPQHF. The CDR3 DNA reads as TGTGCCAGTAGACCGGGAGGAGGGCTTTGGCAGCCCCAGCATTTT.

This clone is a singleton in its sample. V is TRBV4-2 and J is TRBJ1-1; the D is unclear. V dropped 0 bases and J dropped 0 bases, with 5 bases sitting between them. Germline V gene sequence: CDR1 LGHNA, CDR2 YNFKEQ. This CDR3 spans 14 amino acids. CDR3 protein: CASSQDSLNTEAFF. DNA of the CDR3: TGTGCCAGCAGCCAAGACTCCCTGAACACTGAAGCTTTCTTT.

This clone was counted once. The chain couples TRBV6-4 to TRBJ2-3; the match to TRBD2 covers 12 bases. The CDR3 sequence is 16 residues long. Germline CDR1 MRHNA, CDR2 SNTAGT. The junction had 2 bases not matched to a gene; V was cut back by 4 bases and J by 0 bases. The CDR3 nucleotides are TGTGCCAGCAGTGTGGGGACTAGCGGGAGCACAGATACGCAGTATTTT. The encoded protein is CASSVGTSGSTDTQYF.

The chain carries TRBV4-2 and TRBJ2-7; D is possibly TRBD1 or TRBD2 (6 bases each). CDR1 is LGHNA, CDR2 YNFKEQ, per germline. This CDR3 contains 15 residues. The V gene lost 0 bases and the J gene lost 7 bases, with 16 bases spanning the gap. CDR3 DNA sequence: TGTGCCAGCAGCCAAGAAGGGGGGTCGATATTAGAGCAGTACTTC. Its protein is CASSQEGGSILEQYF.

The rearrangement joins TRBV7-6 to TRBJ2-5, with TRBD2 matching 7 bases. This CDR3 comprises 13 residues. Trimming took 11 bases from V and 5 from J; bases not matched to a gene: 11. CDR1 is SGHVS, CDR2 FNYEAQ, per germline. The DNA for the CDR3 is TGTGCCGGATCACCGGTCGGGGGGGAGACCCAGTACTTC. This sequence encodes CAGSPVGGETQYF.

This chain connects TRBV11-2 to TRBJ2-3; the D is unclear. The CDR3 is made up of 11 amino acids. V dropped 1 base and J dropped 6 bases, with 2 bases sitting between them. Per the germline V gene, CDR1 is SGHAT and CDR2 is FQNNGV. DNA of the CDR3: TGTGCCAGCAGCTTAGGGGATACGCAGTATTTT. Protein sequence: CASSLGDTQYF.

CDR3 amino acids: CASSPGQGNEKLFF. The CDR3 bases are TGTGCCAGCAGTCCGGGACAGGGTAATGAAAAACTGTTTTTT. This rearrangement joins TRBV2 to TRBJ1-4; TRBD1 agrees at 9 bases. The CDR3 length is 14 residues. Trimming removed 5 bases from V and 4 bases from J; junction bases left unmatched: 2. The germline gives CDR1 SNHLY, CDR2 FYNNEI.

The count of this clone is one. The chain links TRBV9 to TRBJ2-3; D remains unclear. The CDR3 runs 13 residues. Trimming stripped 4 bases from V and 4 bases from J, with 10 bases between. Germline assignment: CDR1 SGDLS and CDR2 YYNGEE. The CDR3 is CASSPISSDTQYF. CDR3 bases: TGTGCCAGCAGCCCGATTAGTTCAGATACGCAGTATTTT.